This TCR beta chain was captured in a study of T-cell reconstitution after alpha-beta-depleted transplantation in children. At least ten counts were recorded for this clonotype. Its antigen is still unknown. V was clipped by 6 bases and J by 0 bases, with 5 bases between them. The CDR3 runs 12 residues. Findings and limits, study-wide: Expanded clones from the graft, numbering several hundred, reportedly supplied alpha-beta T cells about two months after transplant. Recipient T cells and thymic progenitors that survived were the source of the high TCRbeta diversity seen at day 60 in some patients.

The library targeted TCRbeta and was prepared with unique molecular identifiers. TCRdb reprocessed the PCR reads with MiXCR, giving one entry per CDR3 protein. There are about 830,000 distinct CDR3 sequences in the sample; approximately 15% occur only once, and under 6% lies in the top ten. The source material was PBMCs, mostly from graft donor cells, sampled 360 days after TCRalphabeta/CD19-depleted stem cell transplant. V and J are TRBV12-3 or TRBV12-4 and TRBJ1-2; D is uncertain. The receptor's source is a male patient between 10 and 17 years old who had a stem cell transplant for acute lymphoblastic leukemia, so the T cells may come from the graft donor. The CDR3 loop reads CASSPSNYGYTF. The CDR3 DNA reads as TGTGCCAGCAGCCCCTCTAACTATGGCTACACCTTC.